One TCR beta chain is described in this entry. Its antigen is unidentified. This CDR3 spans 14 amino acids. In germline, CDR1 is MNHEY, CDR2 SVGAGI. TCRdb reprocessed the 5' RACE reads and stores each CDR3 protein as one record, lacking DNA. The sample is made up of 150,000 to 200,000 distinct CDR3 sequences, and the top ten hold roughly 21% of it. The data originate from a study of T cells expressing NK-cell markers. Findings and caveats of the study: Six or seven donors carried dominant NKG2C+ clonotypes that made up about 1.0-7.0% of their CD8+ T cells.

The gene calls are TRBV6-5 and TRBJ1-4; TCRdb reports TRBD1, a call that lacks DNA to check it against. The source of this sequence is a man between 18 and 69 years old in good health. Sequenced sample: blood T cells: a sorted CD56 or NKG2C T cell subset, CD4+ or CD8+ T cells, or bulk PBMC T cells (not recorded which). CDR3 sequence: CASSSGTGTEKLFF.